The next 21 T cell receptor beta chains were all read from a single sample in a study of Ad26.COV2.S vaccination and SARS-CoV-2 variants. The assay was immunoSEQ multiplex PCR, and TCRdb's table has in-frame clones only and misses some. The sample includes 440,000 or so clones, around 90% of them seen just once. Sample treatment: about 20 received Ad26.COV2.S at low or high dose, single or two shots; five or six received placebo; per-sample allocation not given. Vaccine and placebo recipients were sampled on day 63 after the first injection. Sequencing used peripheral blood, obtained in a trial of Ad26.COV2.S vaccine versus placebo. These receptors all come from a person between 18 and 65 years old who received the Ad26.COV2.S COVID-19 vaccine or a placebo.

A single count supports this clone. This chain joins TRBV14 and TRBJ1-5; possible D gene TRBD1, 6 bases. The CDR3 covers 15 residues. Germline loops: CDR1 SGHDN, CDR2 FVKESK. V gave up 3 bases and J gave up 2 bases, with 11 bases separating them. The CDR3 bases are TGTGCCAGCAGCCACAGGGGAAGGGGCAATCAGCCCCAGCATTTT. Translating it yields CASSHRGRGNQPQHF.

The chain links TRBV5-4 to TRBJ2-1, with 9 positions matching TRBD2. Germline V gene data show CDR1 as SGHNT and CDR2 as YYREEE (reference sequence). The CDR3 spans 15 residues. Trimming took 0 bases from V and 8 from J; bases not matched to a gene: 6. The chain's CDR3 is CASSLGGRVVDEQFF. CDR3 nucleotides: TGTGCCAGCAGCTTGGGCGGGAGGGTAGTGGATGAGCAGTTCTTC. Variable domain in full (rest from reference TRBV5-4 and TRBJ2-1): ETGVTQSPTHLIKTRGQQVTLRCSSQSGHNTVSWYQQALGQGPQFIFQYYREEENGRGNFPPRFSGLQFPNYSSELNVNALELDDSALYLCASSLGGRVVDEQFFGPGTRLTVL.

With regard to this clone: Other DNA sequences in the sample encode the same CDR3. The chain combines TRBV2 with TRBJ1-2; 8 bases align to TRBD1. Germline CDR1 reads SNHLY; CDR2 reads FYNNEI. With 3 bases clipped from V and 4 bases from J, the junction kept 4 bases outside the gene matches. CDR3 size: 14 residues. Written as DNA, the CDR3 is TGTGCCAGCAGTGAGGCGGGACAGGTCTATGGCTACACCTTC. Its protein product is CASSEAGQVYGYTF.

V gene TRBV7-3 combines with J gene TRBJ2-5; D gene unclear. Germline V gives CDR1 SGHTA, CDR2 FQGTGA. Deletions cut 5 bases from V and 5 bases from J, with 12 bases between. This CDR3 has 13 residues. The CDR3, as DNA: TGTGCCAGCAGCCCCGGCAGTGGGGAGACCCAGTACTTC. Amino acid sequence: CASSPGSGETQYF.

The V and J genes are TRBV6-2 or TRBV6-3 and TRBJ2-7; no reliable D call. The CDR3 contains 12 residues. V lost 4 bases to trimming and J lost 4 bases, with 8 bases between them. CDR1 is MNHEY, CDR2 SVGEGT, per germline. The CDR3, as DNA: TGTGCCAGCAGTTCTGGAGCATACGAGCAGTACTTC. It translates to CASSSGAYEQYF.

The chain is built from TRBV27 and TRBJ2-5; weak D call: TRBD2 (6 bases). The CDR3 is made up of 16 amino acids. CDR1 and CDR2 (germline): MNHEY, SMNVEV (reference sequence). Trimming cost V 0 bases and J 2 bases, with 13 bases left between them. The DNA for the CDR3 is TGTGCCAGCAGTTTATCGGTACTGGCGGGGCAAGAGACCCAGTACTTC. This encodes CASSLSVLAGQETQYF.

The CDR3 sequence: CASSLVGQGYNEQFF. The CDR3 nucleotides are TGTGCCAGCAGCTTAGTGGGACAGGGTTACAATGAGCAGTTCTTC. The chain recombines TRBV7-9 with TRBJ2-1; 9 positions agree with TRBD1. Per germline, CDR1 SEHNR and CDR2 FQNEAQ (reference sequence). This CDR3 is built from 15 residues. Trimming took 1 base from V and 4 from J; bases not matched to a gene: 2.

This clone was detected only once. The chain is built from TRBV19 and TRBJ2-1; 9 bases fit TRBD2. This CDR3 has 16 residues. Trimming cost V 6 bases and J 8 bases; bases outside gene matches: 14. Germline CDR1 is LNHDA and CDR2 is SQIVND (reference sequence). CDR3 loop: CASSSYSGRMFDEQFF. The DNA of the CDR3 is TGTGCCAGTAGCTCTTATAGCGGGAGAATGTTCGATGAGCAGTTCTTC.

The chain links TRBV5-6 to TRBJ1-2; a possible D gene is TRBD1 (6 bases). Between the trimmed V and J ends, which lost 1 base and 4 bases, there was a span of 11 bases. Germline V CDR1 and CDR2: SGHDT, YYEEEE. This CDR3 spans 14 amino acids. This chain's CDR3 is CASSLTRDTYGYTF. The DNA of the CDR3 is TGTGCCAGCAGCTTGACCCGGGACACCTATGGCTACACCTTC.

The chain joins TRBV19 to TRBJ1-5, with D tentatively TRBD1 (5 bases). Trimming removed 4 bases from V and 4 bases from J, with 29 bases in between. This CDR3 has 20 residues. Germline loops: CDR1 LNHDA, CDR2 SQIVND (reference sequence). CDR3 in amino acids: CASSRLGADTSYSINQPQHF. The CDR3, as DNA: TGTGCCAGTAGTAGATTAGGGGCAGATACGTCTTATAGCATTAATCAGCCCCAGCATTTT.

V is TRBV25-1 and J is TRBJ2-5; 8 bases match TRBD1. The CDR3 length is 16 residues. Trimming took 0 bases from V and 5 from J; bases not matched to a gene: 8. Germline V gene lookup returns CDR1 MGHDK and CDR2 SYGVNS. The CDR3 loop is CASSEYSAGGGETQYF. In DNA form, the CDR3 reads TGTGCCAGCAGTGAATACTCGGCAGGGGGCGGCGAGACCCAGTACTTC. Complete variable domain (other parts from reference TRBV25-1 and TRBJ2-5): EADIYQTPRYLVIGTGKKITLECSQTMGHDKMYWYQQDPGMELHLIHYSYGVNSTEKGDLSSESTVSRIRTEHFPLTLESARPSHTSQYLCASSEYSAGGGETQYFGPGTRLLVL.

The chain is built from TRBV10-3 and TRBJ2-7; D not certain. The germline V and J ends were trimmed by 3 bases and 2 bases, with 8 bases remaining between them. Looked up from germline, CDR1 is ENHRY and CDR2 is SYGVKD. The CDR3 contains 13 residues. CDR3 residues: CAISEGHTYEQYF. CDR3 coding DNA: TGTGCCATCAGTGAAGGGCATACCTACGAGCAGTACTTC.

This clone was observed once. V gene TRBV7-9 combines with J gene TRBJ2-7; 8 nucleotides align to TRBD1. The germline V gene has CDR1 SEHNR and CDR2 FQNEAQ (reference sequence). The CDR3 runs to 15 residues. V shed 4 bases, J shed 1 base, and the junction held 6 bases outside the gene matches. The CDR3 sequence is CASSSLTGVSYEQYF. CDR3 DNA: TGTGCCAGCAGCTCTTTGACAGGGGTATCCTACGAGCAGTACTTC.

This CDR3 is CASSAGTEFYEQYF. The DNA of the CDR3 is TGTGCCAGCAGCGCCGGGACAGAGTTCTACGAGCAGTACTTC. This chain links TRBV9 with TRBJ2-7, with TRBD1 matching over 7 bases. The CDR3 contains 14 residues. Germline values: CDR1 SGDLS, CDR2 YYNGEE. Trimming removed 3 bases from V and 3 bases from J; junction bases left unmatched: 6.

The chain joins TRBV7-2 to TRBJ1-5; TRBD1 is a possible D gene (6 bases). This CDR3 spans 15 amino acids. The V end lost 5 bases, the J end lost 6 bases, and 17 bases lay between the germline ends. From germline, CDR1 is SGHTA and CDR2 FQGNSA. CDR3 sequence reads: CASSQLMLGGQPQHF. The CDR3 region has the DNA TGTGCCAGCAGCCAACTAATGCTAGGGGGTCAGCCCCAGCATTTT.

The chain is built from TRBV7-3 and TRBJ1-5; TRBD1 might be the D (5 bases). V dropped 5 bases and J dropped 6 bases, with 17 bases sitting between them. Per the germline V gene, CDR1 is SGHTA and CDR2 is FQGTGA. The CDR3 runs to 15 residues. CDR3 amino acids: CASSPFVGGTQPQHF. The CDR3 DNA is TGTGCCAGCAGCCCCTTCGTGGGGGGGACTCAGCCCCAGCATTTT.

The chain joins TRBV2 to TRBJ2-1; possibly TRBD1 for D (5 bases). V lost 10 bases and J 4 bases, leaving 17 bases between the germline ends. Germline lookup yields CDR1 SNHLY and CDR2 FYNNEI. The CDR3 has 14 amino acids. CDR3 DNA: TGTGCCATATTAGGTAGGGGTACTTACAATGAGCAGTTCTTC. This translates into CAILGRGTYNEQFF.

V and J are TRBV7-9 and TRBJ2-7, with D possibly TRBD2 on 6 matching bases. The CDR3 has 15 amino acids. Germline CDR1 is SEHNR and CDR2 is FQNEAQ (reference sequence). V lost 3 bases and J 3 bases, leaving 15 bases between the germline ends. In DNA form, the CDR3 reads TGTGCCAGCAGCTTGACCGGGAGCTCCGTCTACGAGCAGTACTTC. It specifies CASSLTGSSVYEQYF.

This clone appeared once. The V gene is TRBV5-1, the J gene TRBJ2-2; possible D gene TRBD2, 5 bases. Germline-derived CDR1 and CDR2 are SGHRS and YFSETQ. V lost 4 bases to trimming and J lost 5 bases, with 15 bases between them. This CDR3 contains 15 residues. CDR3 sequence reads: CASSPGLRDTGELFF. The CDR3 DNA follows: TGCGCCAGCAGCCCCGGCCTCCGGGATACCGGGGAGCTGTTTTTT.

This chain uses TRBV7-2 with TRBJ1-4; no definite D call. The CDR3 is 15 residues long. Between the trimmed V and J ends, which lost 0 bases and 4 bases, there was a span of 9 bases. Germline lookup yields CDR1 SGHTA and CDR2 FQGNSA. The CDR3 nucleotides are TGTGCCAGCAGCTTAGCAGGGAGTAATAATGAAAAACTGTTTTTT. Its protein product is CASSLAGSNNEKLFF.

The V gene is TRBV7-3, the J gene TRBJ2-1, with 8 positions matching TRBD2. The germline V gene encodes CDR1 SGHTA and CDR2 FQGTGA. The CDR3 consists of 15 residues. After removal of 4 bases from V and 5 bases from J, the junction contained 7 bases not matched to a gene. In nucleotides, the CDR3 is TGTGCCAGCAGCTACCAAGCGGGAGTCGACAATGAGCAGTTCTTC. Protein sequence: CASSYQAGVDNEQFF.